The clone carrying this T cell receptor beta chain was detected only once. The antigen is unknown. The data originate from a study of T cell responses to AZD1222 COVID-19 vaccine. This CDR3 is built from 10 residues. The germline V and J ends were trimmed by 5 bases and 5 bases, with 3 bases remaining between them. General study points: Nearly half of unique spike-specific TCRs reportedly avoided B.1.351 and B.1.1.7 mutated regions. Just a handful of AZD1222 recipients were seropositive at baseline. Spike-specific TCR breadth rose after two AZD1222 doses, and depth rose as well.

Assay used: immunoSEQ multiplex PCR; TCRdb lists only in-frame clones, some missing. The top ten hold about 3.2% of the sample, which has roughly 140,000 clones, around 89% seen once. Sequences were derived from peripheral blood, sampled on day 0 of MenACWY control vaccination. The chain uses TRBV12-3 or TRBV12-4 and TRBJ1-1; D not resolved. This clonotype was obtained from an adult in good health. CDR3: CASSGTEAFF. CDR3 nucleotide sequence: TGTGCCAGCAGTGGAACTGAAGCTTTCTTT.